This T cell receptor (beta chain) was obtained from a study of T cells in Graves' hyperthyroidism and ophthalmopathy. Study-level findings and limits: Ophthalmopathy could be told apart from stable hyperthyroidism with a 13 V-J model.

Using RNA transcripts as the source, TCR beta CDR3 regions were amplified. The HTBI primer set served for first-round RT-PCR of the TCR CDR3. TCRdb independently ran MiXCR on the multiplex PCR reads; one entry per CDR3 protein. This sample yields more than 350,000 distinct CDR3 sequences, of which 14% are seen a single time; less than 20% belongs to the top ten. This clonotype came up many times. Its antigen is currently unknown. This clonotype originated in a woman in her 30s with Graves' ophthalmopathy. The sample comprised blood.

The CDR3 region is CSARFVGSDGYTF. The CDR3 coding sequence is TGCAGTGCTAGGTTCGTTGGGTCGGATGGCTACACCTTC. The chain joins TRBV20-1 to TRBJ1-2; D unresolved. The germline V gene has CDR1 DFQATT and CDR2 SNEGSKA (reference sequence). The CDR3 totals 13 residues. The V end was cut by 3 bases, the J end by 6 bases, with 14 bases between.